What follows are 30 T cell receptor beta chains derived from one specimen sequenced in a study of T cell changes during pregnancy in multiple sclerosis. The table came from immunoSEQ multiplex PCR; TCRdb's copy has only in-frame clones and leaves some out. The table lists 30,000 to 45,000 clones, around 90% of them singletons. This sample comprised CD8+ T cells from peripheral blood mononuclear cells, obtained before pregnancy. The receptors stem from a female donor with multiple sclerosis, enrolled in a pregnancy study.

In this sample, this clone turned up a few times. The genes are TRBV7-9 and TRBJ2-7; the D gene is possibly TRBD2 (5 bases). The CDR3 has 13 amino acids. V dropped 5 bases and J dropped 3 bases, with 11 bases sitting between them. In germline, CDR1 is SEHNR, CDR2 FQNEAQ (reference sequence). The CDR3 DNA follows: TGTGCCAGCAGCCCCGGACTCGGCTACGAGCAGTACTTC. Translated, it gives CASSPGLGYEQYF.

This clone was observed a handful of times. V gene TRBV13 combines with J gene TRBJ2-7; TRBD2 matches at 7 bases. CDR3 length equals 17 residues. Germline V CDR1 and CDR2: PRHDT, FYEKMQ (reference sequence). V trimming: 1 base; J trimming: 2 bases; junction bases outside the gene matches: 11. Here the CDR3 DNA reads TGTGCCAGCAGCTTAGCCGACCCGGGGACTACAGCCTACGAGCAGTACTTC. Translating gives CASSLADPGTTAYEQYF.

The chain carries TRBV6-6 and TRBJ2-1, with D possibly being TRBD1 (5 bases). Looked up from germline, CDR1 is MNHNY and CDR2 is SVGAGI (reference sequence). This CDR3 has 16 residues. V was pared by 0 bases and J by 2 bases, with 11 bases between. CDR3 amino acids: CASSYSGERTYNEQFF. The CDR3 nucleotides read TGTGCCAGCAGTTACTCAGGGGAAAGGACCTACAATGAGCAGTTCTTC.

The chain recombines TRBV27 with TRBJ1-2, with a tentative D call TRBD1 (6 bases). CDR1 and CDR2 from the germline V gene are MNHEY and SMNVEV (reference sequence). The V end lost 7 bases, the J end lost 0 bases, and 15 bases lay between the germline ends. The length of the CDR3 is 15 residues. The DNA of the CDR3 is TGTGCCAGCACCCATAGGGGGGGGTCTAACTATGGCTACACCTTC. Its protein product is CASTHRGGSNYGYTF.

This chain links TRBV7-6 with TRBJ1-1; 8 bases map to TRBD1. This CDR3 region has 14 residues. The V and J ends lost 5 bases and 5 bases, in that order; junction bases with no gene match: 7. Germline V lookup: CDR1 SGHVS, CDR2 FNYEAQ. CDR3 loop: CASSPTGGRTEAFF. CDR3 nucleotides: TGTGCCAGCAGCCCCACAGGGGGTCGAACTGAAGCTTTCTTT.

The chain carries TRBV19 and TRBJ2-1; 7 bases are shared with TRBD2. The CDR3 covers 15 residues. CDR1 and CDR2 (germline): LNHDA, SQIVND (reference sequence). Trimming removed 5 bases from V and 0 bases from J; junction bases left unmatched: 4. This CDR3 reads CASSVGGSSYNEQFF. The CDR3 DNA follows: TGTGCCAGTAGTGTCGGGGGGAGCTCCTACAATGAGCAGTTCTTC.

The gene calls are TRBV9 and TRBJ2-2, with D tentatively TRBD2 (6 bases). Trimming pared 0 bases from V and 4 bases from J, leaving 16 bases between. The CDR3 extends over 17 amino acids. Germline V gene data show CDR1 as SGDLS and CDR2 as YYNGEE. Here the CDR3 DNA reads TGTGCCAGCAGCGTAGCCCCGGGGGATAGCGGCACCGGGGAGCTGTTTTTT. Amino acid sequence: CASSVAPGDSGTGELFF.

This clone was observed once. The genes are TRBV28 and TRBJ2-7, with 12 bases aligning to TRBD2. With 6 bases clipped from V and 5 bases from J, the junction kept 8 bases outside the gene matches. There are 15 residues in the CDR3. The germline V gene has CDR1 MDHEN and CDR2 SYDVKM. The CDR3 here is CASSSRLAGEDEQYF. The CDR3 nucleotides read TGTGCCAGCAGCTCCAGACTAGCGGGGGAGGACGAGCAGTACTTC.

The chain links TRBV9 to TRBJ2-7; 14 nucleotides align to TRBD2. With V trimmed by 3 bases and J by 4 bases, 6 bases remained unmatched. CDR1 is SGDLS, CDR2 YYNGEE, per germline. The CDR3 is 16 amino acids. The CDR3 DNA follows: TGTGCCAGCAGCGCCGGGGGACTAGCGGGAGTATACGAGCAGTACTTC. Amino acids: CASSAGGLAGVYEQYF.

The chain carries TRBV7-9 and TRBJ1-5; 8 positions match TRBD1. The germline V gene has CDR1 SEHNR and CDR2 FQNEAQ (reference sequence). Unmatched junction bases numbered 0, after V lost 1 base and J lost 4 bases. The CDR3 is 14 residues long. CDR3 nucleotides: TGTGCCAGCAGCTTAGGACAGGGGAATCAGCCCCAGCATTTT. The encoded protein is CASSLGQGNQPQHF.

This clone appeared a few times. The chain is built from TRBV7-9 and TRBJ2-1; 13 bases line up with TRBD2. The J segment lost 6 bases and the V segment lost 5 bases, leaving 7 bases of the junction unmatched. The CDR3 spans 16 residues. Germline V CDR1 and CDR2: SEHNR, FQNEAQ (reference sequence). The CDR3 spells CASSQTSGRIGNEQFF. CDR3 DNA: TGTGCCAGCAGCCAGACTAGCGGGAGGATTGGCAATGAGCAGTTCTTC.

By its share, this clone is medium-sized. This rearrangement joins TRBV18 to TRBJ2-5; 8 bases line up with TRBD1. The junction had 13 bases not matched to a gene; V was cut back by 2 bases and J by 5 bases. Germline V gene lookup returns CDR1 KGHSH and CDR2 LQKENI. The length of the CDR3 is 17 residues. CDR3 sequence (DNA): TGTGCCAGCTCACCAAGTTCAGGGGGCGCAACAGGGGAGACCCAGTACTTC. Residues: CASSPSSGGATGETQYF.

V and J are TRBV7-9 and TRBJ2-1; D gene ambiguous. Germline CDR1 is SEHNR and CDR2 is FQNEAQ (reference sequence). V was trimmed by 4 bases and J by 3 bases, leaving 10 bases between them. The CDR3 is 14 residues long. The CDR3 DNA is TGTGCCAGCAGCTCGTTCGGTGGCTACAATGAGCAGTTCTTC. This sequence encodes CASSSFGGYNEQFF.

Only a few counts were recorded for this clone. The chain joins TRBV18 to TRBJ1-6; TRBD1 agrees at 7 bases. The V and J ends lost 3 bases and 6 bases, in that order; junction bases with no gene match: 5. The germline V gene has CDR1 KGHSH and CDR2 LQKENI. The CDR3 totals 15 residues. CDR3 nucleotides: TGTGCCAGCTCACCCCTTACAGGGGTTAATTCACCCCTCCACTTT. It is translated as CASSPLTGVNSPLHF.

This clone was detected a few times. The V and J genes are TRBV7-9 and TRBJ2-1; TRBD2 matches at 7 bases. The V gene end was trimmed by 1 base and the J gene end by 6 bases; junction bases not matched to a gene: 0. Germline V CDR1 and CDR2: SEHNR, FQNEAQ (reference sequence). CDR3 length equals 13 residues. The CDR3 sequence: CASSLGTSNEQFF. CDR3 in DNA: TGTGCCAGCAGCTTAGGGACTAGCAATGAGCAGTTCTTC.

The J gene is TRBJ2-2, the V gene TRBV5-1; D remains unclear. The CDR3 is made up of 13 amino acids. The ends were cut back, 2 bases at V and 8 bases at J, with 10 bases in the middle. Germline CDR1 SGHRS, CDR2 YFSETQ. This chain's CDR3 is CASSLPTFGELFF. The CDR3 bases are TGCGCCAGCAGCTTACCGACTTTTGGGGAGCTGTTTTTT.

V and J are TRBV5-4 and TRBJ2-7, with D possibly being TRBD2 (6 bases). The germline gives CDR1 SGHNT, CDR2 YYREEE (reference sequence). Trimming took 4 bases from V and 9 from J, leaving 23 bases between them. The CDR3 consists of 15 residues. CDR3 in DNA: TGTGCCAGCAGCGCATCTAGCGCCCTTTCCTCGGGGCAGTACTTC. It yields the protein CASSASSALSSGQYF. Combining the CDR3 with reference TRBV5-4 and TRBJ2-7 gives the whole variable domain ETGVTQSPTHLIKTRGQQVTLRCSSQSGHNTVSWYQQALGQGPQFIFQYYREEENGRGNFPPRFSGLQFPNYSSELNVNALELDDSALYLCASSASSALSSGQYFGPGTRLTVT.

The chain recombines TRBV9 with TRBJ2-7, with a tentative D call TRBD2 (7 bases). Germline loops: CDR1 SGDLS, CDR2 YYNGEE. V was shortened by 4 bases and J by 4 bases, with 15 bases between the two germline ends. This CDR3 is 14 amino acids long. In nucleotides, the CDR3 is TGTGCCAGCAGCCCGAGAGAGGGGGGGTACGAGCAGTACTTC. Translated: CASSPREGGYEQYF.

The J gene is TRBJ2-2, the V gene TRBV6-5, with D perhaps matching TRBD1 (6 bases). The CDR3 spans 16 residues. The V end lost 2 bases, the J end lost 2 bases, and 12 bases lay between the germline ends. Germline values: CDR1 MNHEY, CDR2 SVGAGI. CDR3 nucleotide sequence: TGTGCCAGCAGTTACGACTGGACAGATAACACCGGGGAGCTGTTTTTT. Translating gives CASSYDWTDNTGELFF.

V usage is TRBV5-4 and J usage is TRBJ2-3; 7 bases line up with TRBD2. V gave up 3 bases and J gave up 1 base; unmatched junction bases: 5. The germline gives CDR1 SGHNT, CDR2 YYREEE (reference sequence). The CDR3 consists of 15 residues. The CDR3 loop is CASSSRGEGTDTQYF. The CDR3 region has the DNA TGTGCCAGCAGCTCTCGGGGGGAGGGCACAGATACGCAGTATTTT.

This clone was seen once. The chain joins TRBV7-2 to TRBJ2-1; the match to TRBD2 covers 10 bases. The CDR3 is made up of 15 amino acids. CDR1 SGHTA and CDR2 FQGNSA come from the germline V gene. Trimming removed 5 bases from V and 5 bases from J; junction bases left unmatched: 6. CDR3 sequence reads: CASSRTSGKHNEQFF. CDR3 DNA sequence: TGTGCCAGCAGCCGTACTAGCGGGAAGCACAATGAGCAGTTCTTC.

The V and J genes are TRBV6-1 and TRBJ1-5; D gene unclear. Germline V gene data show CDR1 as MNHNS and CDR2 as SASEGT. The CDR3 contains 16 residues. V gave up 0 bases and J gave up 4 bases, with 13 bases separating them. CDR3 in amino acids: CASSEAFVQSNQPQHF. DNA for the CDR3: TGTGCCAGCAGTGAAGCATTTGTACAGAGTAATCAGCCCCAGCATTTT.

This rearrangement joins TRBV4-1 to TRBJ2-7, with 12 positions matching TRBD2. With V trimmed by 5 bases and J by 5 bases, 4 bases remained unmatched. CDR1 and CDR2 from the germline V gene are MGHRA and YSYEKL. This CDR3 region has 14 residues. The DNA for the CDR3 is TGCGCCAGCAGCAGACTAGCGGGAGTCCACGAGCAGTACTTC. This sequence encodes CASSRLAGVHEQYF.

J is TRBJ2-1 and V is TRBV27, with no clear D. The CDR3 runs 16 residues. The germline CDR1 and CDR2 sequences are MNHEY and SMNVEV (reference sequence). Trimming pared 0 bases from V and 8 bases from J, leaving 17 bases between. CDR3 DNA sequence: TGTGCCAGCAGTTTATCTCGCCCAGGCTTATCGGATGAGCAGTTCTTC. Its protein is CASSLSRPGLSDEQFF.

This clone was seen just once. The chain recombines TRBV5-6 with TRBJ2-7, with 7 bases aligning to TRBD2. Germline lookup yields CDR1 SGHDT and CDR2 YYEEEE. V lost 5 bases and J lost 3; bases outside the gene matches: 8. This CDR3 is built from 14 residues. This CDR3 is CASSNSGSLYEQYF. The CDR3, as DNA: TGTGCCAGCAGTAATAGCGGGTCACTCTACGAGCAGTACTTC.

V gene TRBV7-8 combines with J gene TRBJ2-7; D is possibly TRBD2 (6 bases). V was clipped by 1 base and J by 4 bases, with 14 bases between them. This CDR3 region has 15 residues. Germline V gene lookup returns CDR1 SGHVS and CDR2 FQNEAQ. This CDR3 reads CASSLERGGGYEQYF. The CDR3 DNA follows: TGTGCCAGCAGCTTAGAAAGGGGTGGGGGGTACGAGCAGTACTTC.

The chain combines TRBV2 with TRBJ1-5; the D gene is possibly TRBD1 (6 bases). V was cut by 1 base and J by 5 bases, with 12 bases left in between. Looked up from germline, CDR1 is SNHLY and CDR2 is FYNNEI. The CDR3 runs 15 residues. The CDR3 is CASSEGLGQHQPQHF. The CDR3 nucleotides read TGTGCCAGCAGTGAAGGCTTGGGACAACATCAGCCCCAGCATTTT.

This chain uses TRBV28 with TRBJ1-5; TRBD1 matches 10 bases. The junction had 11 bases not matched to a gene; V was cut back by 5 bases and J by 10 bases. CDR1 is MDHEN, CDR2 SYDVKM, per germline. This CDR3 has 15 amino acids. The CDR3 loop reads CASSTLGTGVVPQHF. The DNA for the CDR3 is TGTGCCAGCAGTACCCTCGGGACAGGGGTAGTACCCCAGCATTTT.

The CDR3 DNA follows: TGTGCCAGTAGTATTGGGACAGGGACCGAGCAGTACTTC. Its protein is CASSIGTGTEQYF. The chain is built from TRBV19 and TRBJ2-7, with 9 nucleotides matching TRBD1. Trimming removed 3 bases from V and 6 bases from J; junction bases left unmatched: 3. The CDR3 covers 13 residues. Per the germline V gene, CDR1 is LNHDA and CDR2 is SQIVND (reference sequence). The variable domain in full, completed from reference TRBV19 and TRBJ2-7, reads DGGITQSPKYLFRKEGQNVTLSCEQNLNHDAMYWYRQDPGQGLRLIYYSQIVNDFQKGDIAEGYSVSREKKESFPLTVTSAQKNPTAFYLCASSIGTGTEQYFGPGTRLTVT.

The chain is built from TRBV5-1 and TRBJ2-1, with 9 positions matching TRBD2. This CDR3 spans 16 amino acids. V lost 4 bases, J lost 5 bases, and 10 bases stayed unmatched. Germline V lookup: CDR1 SGHRS, CDR2 YFSETQ. In DNA form, the CDR3 reads TGCGCCAGCAGCCCCTATGCGGGAGGGCCCCACAATGAGCAGTTCTTC. Its translation is CASSPYAGGPHNEQFF.